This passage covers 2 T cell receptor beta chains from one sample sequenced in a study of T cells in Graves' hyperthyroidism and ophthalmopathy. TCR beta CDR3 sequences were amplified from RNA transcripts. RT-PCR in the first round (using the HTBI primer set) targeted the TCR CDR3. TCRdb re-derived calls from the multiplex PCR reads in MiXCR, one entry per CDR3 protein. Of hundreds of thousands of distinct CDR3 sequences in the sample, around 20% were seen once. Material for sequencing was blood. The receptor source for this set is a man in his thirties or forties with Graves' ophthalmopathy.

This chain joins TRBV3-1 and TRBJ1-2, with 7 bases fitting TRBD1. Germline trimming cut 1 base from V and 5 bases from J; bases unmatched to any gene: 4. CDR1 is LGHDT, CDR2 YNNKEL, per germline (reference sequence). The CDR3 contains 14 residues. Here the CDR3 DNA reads TGTGCCAGCAGCCAAGGACGACAGGGTTATGGCTACACCTTC. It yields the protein CASSQGRQGYGYTF.

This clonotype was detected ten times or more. CDR3 sequence (DNA): TGTGCCAGCAGTTACTCGAGCGCAGGGAATGGCTACACCTTC. This translates into CASSYSSAGNGYTF. This rearrangement joins TRBV6-2 or TRBV6-3 to TRBJ1-2, with D maybe TRBD1 (5 bases). Germline V gene sequence: CDR1 MNHEY, CDR2 SVGEGT. The length of the CDR3 is 14 residues. Trimming pared 0 bases from V and 6 bases from J, leaving 11 bases between.